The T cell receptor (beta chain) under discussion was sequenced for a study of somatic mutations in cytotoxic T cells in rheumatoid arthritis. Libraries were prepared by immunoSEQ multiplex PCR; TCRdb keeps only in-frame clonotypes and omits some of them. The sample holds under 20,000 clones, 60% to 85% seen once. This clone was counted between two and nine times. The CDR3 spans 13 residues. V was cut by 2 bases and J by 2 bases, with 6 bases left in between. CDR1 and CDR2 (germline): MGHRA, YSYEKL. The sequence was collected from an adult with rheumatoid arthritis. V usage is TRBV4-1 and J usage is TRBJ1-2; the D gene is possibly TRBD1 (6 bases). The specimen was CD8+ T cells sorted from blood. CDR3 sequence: CASSQTGNYGYTF. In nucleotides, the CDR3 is TGCGCCAGCAGCCAAACAGGGAACTATGGCTACACCTTC.